Listed below are T cell receptor beta chains from one sample, sequenced in a study of blood T cell repertoires in COVID-19. The table came from immunoSEQ multiplex PCR; TCRdb's copy has only in-frame clones and leaves some out. This table holds 250,000 to 400,000 clones, approximately 88% found once. Sequenced sample: peripheral blood. The receptor set was obtained from a young woman with COVID-19, enrolled during active disease. The CDR3 runs from the conserved cysteine through the conserved F or W. The D gene is left open where the match is weak. The size of a clone is reported for some rows only, either as once, few or many, or as a class for expanded clones.

d_call: TRBD2; clone_size: -; v_call: TRBV20-1; j_call: TRBJ2-2; cdr3_aa: CSASSSGGENTGELFF; cdr3_nt: TGCAGTGCTAGTAGTAGCGGGGGGGAGAACACCGGGGAGCTGTTTTTT
d_call: TRBD2; clone_size: few; v_call: TRBV25-1; j_call: TRBJ2-7; cdr3_aa: CAVGAGVAEQYF; cdr3_nt: TGTGCCGTAGGGGCGGGGGTAGCCGAGCAGTACTTC
d_call: -; clone_size: once; v_call: TRBV4-2; j_call: TRBJ1-3; cdr3_aa: CASSQASGASGNTIYF; cdr3_nt: TGTGCCAGCAGCCAGGCCTCAGGGGCCTCTGGAAACACCATATATTTT
d_call: TRBD2; clone_size: -; v_call: TRBV19; j_call: TRBJ2-1; cdr3_aa: CASSTGGPYNEQFF; cdr3_nt: TGTGCCAGTAGTACGGGGGGGCCCTACAATGAGCAGTTCTTC
d_call: TRBD1; clone_size: -; v_call: TRBV24-1; j_call: TRBJ2-3; cdr3_aa: CATTATGGAGADTQYF; cdr3_nt: TGTGCCACCACCGCGACAGGGGGCGCAGGGGCAGATACGCAGTATTTT
d_call: -; clone_size: -; v_call: TRBV6-2/TRBV6-3; j_call: TRBJ1-6; cdr3_aa: CASSRTANSPLHF; cdr3_nt: TGTGCCAGCAGCCGGACAGCTAATTCACCCCTCCACTTT
d_call: -; clone_size: once; v_call: TRBV29-1; j_call: TRBJ1-3; cdr3_aa: CSVVRGTGNTIYF; cdr3_nt: TGCAGCGTTGTCAGGGGTACTGGAAACACCATATATTTT
d_call: -; clone_size: -; v_call: TRBV6-2/TRBV6-3; j_call: TRBJ1-5; cdr3_aa: CASSYGEYGVQPQHF; cdr3_nt: TGTGCCAGCAGTTATGGGGAGTACGGGGTACAGCCCCAGCATTTT
d_call: -; clone_size: -; v_call: TRBV7-9; j_call: TRBJ2-6; cdr3_aa: CASSSGSGANVLTF; cdr3_nt: TGTGCCAGCAGCTCAGGCTCTGGGGCCAACGTCCTGACTTTC
d_call: -; clone_size: -; v_call: TRBV4-1; j_call: TRBJ2-2; cdr3_aa: CASSQIHQGNTGELFF; cdr3_nt: TGCGCCAGCAGCCAAATCCACCAGGGGAACACCGGGGAGCTGTTTTTT
d_call: TRBD1; clone_size: -; v_call: TRBV28; j_call: TRBJ1-1; cdr3_aa: CASTNRGRSLSEAFF; cdr3_nt: TGTGCCAGCACAAACAGGGGAAGGAGCCTTTCTGAAGCTTTCTTT
d_call: -; clone_size: once; v_call: TRBV5-6; j_call: TRBJ1-5; cdr3_aa: CASSLWPTGSGQPQHF; cdr3_nt: TGTGCCAGCAGCTTGTGGCCTACAGGGTCAGGGCAGCCCCAGCATTTT
d_call: -; clone_size: few; v_call: TRBV2; j_call: TRBJ1-5; cdr3_aa: CASSREVVSNQPQHF; cdr3_nt: TGTGCCAGCAGCCGAGAGGTAGTTAGCAATCAGCCCCAGCATTTT
d_call: TRBD1; clone_size: -; v_call: TRBV6-5; j_call: TRBJ1-1; cdr3_aa: CASSTRDRRGLEAFF; cdr3_nt: TGTGCCAGCAGTACCCGGGACAGGAGGGGACTTGAAGCTTTCTTT
d_call: TRBD1; clone_size: -; v_call: TRBV4-1; j_call: TRBJ1-2; cdr3_aa: CATGAGTAYGYTF; cdr3_nt: TGCGCCACCGGGGCAGGGACAGCATATGGCTACACCTTC
d_call: TRBD1; clone_size: few; v_call: TRBV19; j_call: TRBJ1-4; cdr3_aa: CASRDDGTGLGKLFF; cdr3_nt: TGTGCCAGTAGGGACGACGGGACAGGCTTAGGAAAACTGTTTTTT
d_call: TRBD1; clone_size: -; v_call: TRBV5-1; j_call: TRBJ1-1; cdr3_aa: CASSWTGDAEAFF; cdr3_nt: TGCGCCAGCAGCTGGACAGGGGACGCTGAAGCTTTCTTT
d_call: -; clone_size: -; v_call: TRBV18; j_call: TRBJ1-1; cdr3_aa: CASSPGGTAFF; cdr3_nt: TGTGCCAGCTCACCTGGGGGGACAGCTTTCTTT
d_call: -; clone_size: -; v_call: TRBV24-1; j_call: TRBJ2-2; cdr3_aa: CATSDPGAPGELFF; cdr3_nt: TGTGCCACCAGTGACCCAGGGGCTCCCGGGGAGCTGTTTTTT
d_call: -; clone_size: -; v_call: TRBV5-6; j_call: TRBJ1-6; cdr3_aa: CASSGRGKQSPLHF; cdr3_nt: TGTGCCAGCAGCGGGAGGGGGAAACAGTCACCCCTCCACTTT
d_call: -; clone_size: -; v_call: TRBV25-1; j_call: TRBJ1-4; cdr3_aa: CASSDRINEKLFF; cdr3_nt: TGTGCCAGCAGTGACAGAATTAATGAAAAACTGTTTTTT
d_call: -; clone_size: once; v_call: TRBV28; j_call: TRBJ1-3; cdr3_aa: CASSFGRVAYRTYPGNTIYF; cdr3_nt: TGTGCCAGCAGTTTTGGTCGGGTAGCATATAGGACATACCCTGGAAACACCATATATTTT
d_call: TRBD1; clone_size: -; v_call: TRBV2; j_call: TRBJ1-1; cdr3_aa: CASSVTGEEAFF; cdr3_nt: TGTGCCAGCAGTGTGACAGGGGAGGAAGCTTTCTTT
d_call: -; clone_size: -; v_call: TRBV5-1; j_call: TRBJ1-4; cdr3_aa: CASSLRQYKEKLFF; cdr3_nt: TGCGCCAGCAGCTTGCGACAGTACAAGGAAAAACTGTTTTTT
d_call: TRBD2; clone_size: few; v_call: TRBV4-1; j_call: TRBJ2-1; cdr3_aa: CASSQAQRGRNEQFF; cdr3_nt: TGCGCCAGCAGCCAAGCCCAGCGGGGCAGGAATGAGCAGTTCTTC
d_call: -; clone_size: few; v_call: TRBV5-1; j_call: TRBJ2-3; cdr3_aa: CASSPAGTAAADTQYF; cdr3_nt: TGCGCCAGCAGCCCGGCGGGGACAGCCGCCGCAGATACGCAGTATTTT
d_call: -; clone_size: -; v_call: TRBV4-1; j_call: TRBJ1-4; cdr3_aa: CASSQVSATNEKLFF; cdr3_nt: TGCGCCAGCAGCCAAGTTTCGGCAACTAATGAAAAACTGTTTTTT
d_call: -; clone_size: -; v_call: TRBV19; j_call: TRBJ1-3; cdr3_aa: CASSNARGQLSGNTIYF; cdr3_nt: TGTGCCAGTAGTAACGCGCGCGGGCAGCTTTCTGGAAACACCATATATTTT
d_call: -; clone_size: -; v_call: TRBV6-1; j_call: TRBJ2-2; cdr3_aa: CASSEVAITLTGELFF; cdr3_nt: TGTGCCAGCAGTGAGGTTGCCATAACTCTCACCGGGGAGCTGTTTTTT
d_call: TRBD2; clone_size: -; v_call: TRBV4-2; j_call: TRBJ2-3; cdr3_aa: CASSQAGGTTDTQYF; cdr3_nt: TGTGCCAGCAGCCAAGCCGGGGGGACCACAGATACGCAGTATTTT
d_call: TRBD1; clone_size: -; v_call: TRBV29-1; j_call: TRBJ1-1; cdr3_aa: CSVLTGAMNTEAFF; cdr3_nt: TGCAGCGTCCTGACAGGGGCCATGAACACTGAAGCTTTCTTT
d_call: TRBD1; clone_size: -; v_call: TRBV13; j_call: TRBJ1-2; cdr3_aa: CASSPRRTGDGYTF; cdr3_nt: TGTGCCAGCAGCCCCAGGCGGACAGGGGACGGCTACACCTTC
d_call: TRBD1; clone_size: -; v_call: TRBV7-2; j_call: TRBJ2-3; cdr3_aa: CASSLNGQGTDTQYF; cdr3_nt: TGTGCCAGCAGCCTAAACGGACAGGGCACAGATACGCAGTATTTT
d_call: TRBD2; clone_size: -; v_call: TRBV4-2; j_call: TRBJ2-3; cdr3_aa: CASSQEGFGERGATDTQYF; cdr3_nt: TGTGCCAGCAGCCAAGAGGGCTTTGGGGAGCGGGGGGCCACAGATACGCAGTATTTT
d_call: -; clone_size: few; v_call: TRBV12-3/TRBV12-4; j_call: TRBJ1-3; cdr3_aa: CASRESSGNTIYF; cdr3_nt: TGTGCCAGCAGGGAGAGCTCTGGAAACACCATATATTTT
d_call: TRBD1; clone_size: -; v_call: TRBV10-2; j_call: TRBJ1-2; cdr3_aa: CASRDREVGYTF; cdr3_nt: TGCGCCAGCAGAGACAGGGAGGTTGGCTACACCTTC
d_call: TRBD1; clone_size: -; v_call: TRBV7-9; j_call: TRBJ1-4; cdr3_aa: CASRDRGNEKLFF; cdr3_nt: TGTGCCAGCAGGGACAGGGGAAATGAAAAACTGTTTTTT
d_call: TRBD1; clone_size: -; v_call: TRBV27; j_call: TRBJ1-2; cdr3_aa: CASSRDRRDYGYTF; cdr3_nt: TGTGCCAGCAGTCGGGACAGGAGGGACTATGGCTACACCTTC
d_call: TRBD1; clone_size: -; v_call: TRBV9; j_call: TRBJ2-2; cdr3_aa: CASTGTASTGELFF; cdr3_nt: TGTGCCAGCACCGGGACAGCCTCCACCGGGGAGCTGTTTTTT
d_call: TRBD1; clone_size: -; v_call: TRBV7-3; j_call: TRBJ2-1; cdr3_aa: CASSSQRTGGYNEQFF; cdr3_nt: TGTGCCAGCAGCTCCCAGAGGACAGGGGGGTACAATGAGCAGTTCTTC
d_call: -; clone_size: -; v_call: TRBV30; j_call: TRBJ2-1; cdr3_aa: CAWSPREAGPFF; cdr3_nt: TGTGCCTGGAGTCCCCGGGAAGCAGGTCCGTTCTTC
d_call: TRBD1; clone_size: -; v_call: TRBV7-8; j_call: TRBJ2-7; cdr3_aa: CASSRTGTYEQYF; cdr3_nt: TGTGCTAGCAGCCGGACAGGGACCTACGAGCAGTACTTC
d_call: TRBD2; clone_size: -; v_call: TRBV24-1; j_call: TRBJ2-7; cdr3_aa: CATSDATSGVYEQYF; cdr3_nt: TGTGCCACCAGTGATGCGACTAGCGGGGTGTACGAGCAGTACTTC